These 5 T cell receptor beta chains originate from one sample sequenced in a study of blood T cell repertoires in COVID-19 (dated by TCRdb to 2018 to 2020). Library prep was done by the immunoSEQ multiplex PCR assay. The source is immuneACCESS, and TCRdb retained only in-frame sequences with V and J called. Part of the clones is not carried over; for the studies checked, unresolved V genes explain less than half of this, and the remainder is unexplained. Recorded for this sample are about 100,000 clones; more than 65% of them occurred a single time. The ten largest account for less than 4.5% of the sample. The source material was peripheral blood. The receptors originated from a man aged 60 to 75 with acute or convalescent COVID-19.

The chain combines TRBV7-2 with TRBJ1-3; D is unclear. This CDR3 comprises 15 residues. CDR1 and CDR2 (germline): SGHTA, FQGNSA. The germline V and J ends were trimmed by 0 bases and 3 bases, with 9 bases remaining between them. The CDR3 reads CASSLALTGGNTIYF. In DNA, the CDR3 is TGTGCCAGCAGCTTAGCTCTGACGGGTGGAAACACCATATATTTT.

V usage is TRBV7-2 and J usage is TRBJ1-1; no firm D call. Per germline, CDR1 SGHTA and CDR2 FQGNSA. This CDR3 contains 12 residues. Trimming removed 2 bases from V and 11 bases from J, with 12 bases in between. The CDR3 loop is CASSLFGDLAFF. The CDR3 nucleotides are TGTGCCAGCAGCTTATTCGGGGATCTCGCTTTCTTT. Variable domain in full (rest from reference TRBV7-2 and TRBJ1-1): GAGVSQSPSNKVTEKGKDVELRCDPISGHTALYWYRQSLGQGLEFLIYFQGNSAPDKSGLPSDRFSAERTGGSVSTLTIQRTQQEDSAVYLCASSLFGDLAFFGQGTRLTVV.

V is TRBV3-1 (or the pseudogene TRBV3-2) and J is TRBJ2-5, with D possibly matching TRBD2 (7 bases). The CDR3 has 14 amino acids. The V end was cut by 4 bases, the J end by 5 bases, with 14 bases between. Germline V gene data show CDR1 as LGHDT and CDR2 as YNNKEL (reference sequence). Here the CDR3 reads CASSLGGPSETQYF. CDR3 DNA sequence: TGTGCCAGCAGCCTCGGGGGGCCTTCCGAGACCCAGTACTTC.

The chain combines TRBV7-9 with TRBJ1-3, with 7 bases fitting TRBD1. The CDR3 sequence is 15 residues long. J gave up 1 base and V 5 bases, and 5 bases lay outside the gene matches. CDR1 is SEHNR and CDR2 is FQNEAQ in the germline V gene (reference sequence). This CDR3 reads CASSPEQGSGNTIYF. CDR3 coding DNA: TGTGCCAGCAGCCCGGAACAGGGGTCTGGAAACACCATATATTTT.

The chain has TRBV7-2 and TRBJ2-7; TRBD2 agrees at 8 bases. Losses at the gene ends were 4 bases for V and 1 base for J; bases not matched to a gene: 3. This CDR3 region has 14 residues. Looked up from germline, CDR1 is SGHTA and CDR2 is FQGNSA. The CDR3 DNA sequence: TGTGCCAGCAGCTCCCCGGGAGGGTCCTACGAGCAGTACTTC. Protein sequence: CASSSPGGSYEQYF.